One and the same sample provided the 3 T cell receptor beta chains below, sequenced in a study of T cell repertoires in cytomegalovirus infection. TCRdb recomputed calls from the reads with MiXCR, one row per CDR3 protein. The table records nearly 650,000 distinct CDR3 sequences, roughly 24% of them present only once. Material: CD8+ T cells from PBMCs. Receptor source: a human donor in good health (CMV status not recorded). Some clones in this sample may be carry-over from other donors' samples.

In this sample, this clonotype turned up a few times. The rearrangement joins TRBV6-2 or TRBV6-3 to TRBJ2-7; 8 positions match TRBD2. The germline CDR1 and CDR2 sequences are MNHEY and SVGEGT. Trimming took 6 bases from V and 4 from J; bases not matched to a gene: 8. The CDR3 totals 14 residues. CDR3 sequence reads: CASSLAREGYEQYV. The CDR3 DNA is TGTGCCAGCAGCTTGGCCCGGGAGGGTTACGAGCAGTACGTC.

The table lists this clonotype with many counts. The V and J genes are TRBV6-1 and TRBJ1-2; D unclear. The CDR3 loop spans 15 amino acids. The V end was cut by 5 bases, the J end by 5 bases, with 18 bases between. The V gene's germline CDR1 is MNHNS and CDR2 SASEGT. For the CDR3, the DNA is TGTGCCAGCAGTTTAAGAGGTCAAATTGCTTATGGCTACACCTTC. Protein product: CASSLRGQIAYGYTF.

This clonotype was picked up a small number of times. The chain is built from TRBV28 and TRBJ2-5; 11 bases fit TRBD1. The germline gives CDR1 MDHEN, CDR2 SYDVKM. The length of the CDR3 is 16 residues. J was trimmed by 3 bases and V by 5 bases; bases with no gene match: 8. The CDR3 DNA reads TGTGCCAGCAGTCCCTGGACAGGGGGCGCAGAAGAGACCCAGTACTTC. Translation gives CASSPWTGGAEETQYF. Combining the CDR3 with reference TRBV28 and TRBJ2-5 gives the whole variable domain DVKVTQSSRYLVKRTGEKVFLECVQDMDHENMFWYRQDPGLGLRLIYFSYDVKMKEKGDIPEGYSVSREKKERFSLILESASTNQTSMYLCASSPWTGGAEETQYFGPGTRLLVL.